Following are 10 T cell receptor beta chains from one sample sequenced in a study of immune heterogeneity within non-small cell lung tumors. Multiplex PCR was performed with 32 V and 13 J primers, and it amplified TCR beta CDR3. TCRdb re-called the multiplex PCR reads with MiXCR, one entry per CDR3 protein. This table holds roughly 23,000 distinct CDR3 sequences, 25% to 30% found once. Template input, which was bulk tumor genomic DNA, totaled around 660 ng per sample. Several biopsies were collected from each primary tumor during surgery. They were spaced as far apart as possible within the tumor mass. These patients got curative surgery after being newly diagnosed with untreated non-small cell lung cancer. The sample was lung tumor tissue. Receptors originate from a man in his forties with non-small cell lung cancer.

This clonotype was seen at least ten times. The chain is built from TRBV16 and TRBJ1-5, with 7 bases fitting TRBD1. The V segment lost 0 bases and the J segment 11 bases; nucleotides outside the gene matches: 1. There are 12 residues in the CDR3. Per germline, CDR1 KGHSY and CDR2 FQNENV. CDR3 DNA sequence: TGTGCCAGCAGCCAATCAGGGACAGCCCAGCATTTT. Protein sequence: CASSQSGTAQHF.

About this clonotype: Just one base apart from a much larger clone, this may be a read error. The chain uses TRBV20-1 and TRBJ1-2, with a weak D call TRBD1 (6 bases). Per the germline V gene, CDR1 is DFQATT and CDR2 is SNEGSKA (reference sequence). The CDR3 contains 15 residues. The DNA of the CDR3 is TGCAATGCTAGCGACGGGACATCGGGGTACTATGGCTACACCTTC. Its protein is CNASDGTSGYYGYTF.

The table lists this clonotype with a few counts. V and J are TRBV7-3 and TRBJ2-1; D is undetermined. Germline CDR1 SGHTA, CDR2 FQGTGA. V was clipped by 1 base and J by 10 bases, with 8 bases between them. The CDR3 has 12 amino acids. The CDR3 DNA reads as TGTGCCAGCAGCTTAAGTCTTGGGGAGCAGTTCTTC. This codes for CASSLSLGEQFF.

This clonotype was recorded many times. The gene calls are TRBV19 and TRBJ2-1; unclear D gene. Germline V gene lookup returns CDR1 LNHDA and CDR2 SQIVND (reference sequence). The CDR3 spans 14 residues. The V and J ends lost 0 bases and 4 bases respectively, with 7 bases between them. CDR3 in amino acids: CASSIDERYNEQFF. Here the CDR3 DNA reads TGTGCCAGTAGTATAGATGAGCGATACAATGAGCAGTTCTTC.

On this clonotype: Its ends do not fully match the called genes, so a read error is possible. The genes are TRBV5-1 and TRBJ2-3, with 9 nucleotides matching TRBD1. This CDR3 contains 16 residues. Germline values: CDR1 SGHRS, CDR2 YFSETQ. CDR3 DNA sequence: TGCGCCGGCAGCTTACAGGGGGCGATTTTCACAGATACGCAGTATTTT. Translating it yields CAGSLQGAIFTDTQYF. The complete variable domain, with remaining parts taken from reference TRBV5-1 and TRBJ2-3, reads KAGVTQTPRYLIKTRGQQVTLSCSPISGHRSVSWYQQTPGQGLQFLFEYFSETQRNKGNFPGRFSGRQFSNSRSEMNVSTLELGDSALYLCAGSLQGAIFTDTQYFGPGTRLTVL.

This clonotype showed up just a few times. J is TRBJ2-7 and V is TRBV5-5; D possibly uses TRBD1 or TRBD2 (5 bases each). Germline loops: CDR1 SGHKS, CDR2 YYEKEE (reference sequence). This CDR3 has 13 residues. Between the trimmed V and J ends, which lost 6 bases and 5 bases, there was a span of 15 bases. The CDR3 DNA is TGTGCCAGCACGGTAGTGGGGGTCAACGAGCAGTACTTC. Translation gives CASTVVGVNEQYF.

The CDR3 region has the DNA TGTGCCAGTAGTATAGACATTGGACCGCGCAATCAGCCCCAGCATTTT. This encodes CASSIDIGPRNQPQHF. The rearrangement uses TRBV19 and TRBJ1-5; no clear D. The CDR3 spans 16 residues. The germline CDR1 and CDR2 sequences are LNHDA and SQIVND (reference sequence). Trimming stripped 0 bases from V and 2 bases from J, with 11 bases between.

Remarks on this clonotype: A much larger clonotype is one base distant, so this may be a read error. The V and J genes are TRBV19 and TRBJ1-5; TRBD1 matches 8 bases. Germline V CDR1 and CDR2: LNHDA, SQIVND (reference sequence). The CDR3 is made up of 15 amino acids. The DNA for the CDR3 is TGTGCCAGTAGTATTACAGGGGGAGGCAATCAGCCCCAGAATTTT. As protein: CASSITGGGNQPQNF.

The chain is built from TRBV30 and TRBJ2-5, with 9 bases lining up with TRBD1. V shed 4 bases, J shed 5 bases, and the junction held 17 bases outside the gene matches. CDR1 is GTSNPN and CDR2 is SVGIG in the germline V gene (reference sequence). The CDR3 spans 17 residues. DNA of the CDR3: TGTGCCTGGACCTCGGGGAGGGGACAGGGACAATGGGAGACCCAGTACTTC. Translated: CAWTSGRGQGQWETQYF.

Many counts were recorded for this clonotype. This rearrangement joins TRBV6-6 to TRBJ2-3; D unclear. The CDR3 has 12 residues. With 1 base removed from V and 6 bases from J, the gap between germline ends came to 5 bases. The germline CDR1 and CDR2 sequences are MNHNY and SVGAGI (reference sequence). This CDR3 reads CASSYFRDTQYF. In nucleotides, the CDR3 is TGTGCCAGCAGTTACTTCAGGGATACGCAGTATTTT.